The 22 T cell receptor beta chains below all came from one sample that was sequenced in a study of molecular identifiers for immune sequencing clone quantification. TCRdb ran MiXCR on the PCR reads and lists one entry per CDR3 protein. The table records 85,000 to 90,000 distinct CDR3 sequences, 20% to 25% of them present only once. The source material was naive CD8+ T cells from blood, with Jurkat cell RNA spiked in. Indicated subset: FACS-sorted CD8+CD4-CCR7+CD45RA+ naive T cells. These receptors all come from a human donor in good health. Some libraries in this study had Jurkat cell RNA spiked in.

This clonotype occurred many times. The chain carries TRBV5-1 and TRBJ2-7; 12 bases fit TRBD1. The V gene's germline CDR1 is SGHRS and CDR2 YFSETQ. Trimming cost V 3 bases and J 4 bases; bases outside gene matches: 2. The CDR3 has 14 amino acids. The CDR3 coding sequence is TGCGCCAGCAGCTCGGGACAGGGGGCGTACGAGCAGTACTTC. This gives the protein CASSSGQGAYEQYF.

This clonotype was recorded many times. The chain carries TRBV4-3 and TRBJ1-2; D not resolved. V was trimmed by 0 bases and J by 6 bases, leaving 14 bases between them. CDR1 is LGHNA, CDR2 YSLEER, per germline. The CDR3 is made up of 15 amino acids. CDR3 protein: CASSQDMRDTNGYTF. CDR3 bases: TGCGCCAGCAGCCAAGATATGCGAGACACAAATGGCTACACCTTC.

This clonotype was picked up a small number of times. J is TRBJ1-6 and V is TRBV27; no definite D call. This CDR3 comprises 16 residues. The ends were cut back, 7 bases at V and 2 bases at J, with 15 bases in the middle. Germline V gene lookup returns CDR1 MNHEY and CDR2 SMNVEV (reference sequence). The chain's CDR3 is CASTSVGVTYNSPLHF. CDR3 DNA sequence: TGTGCCAGCACCAGCGTTGGAGTCACCTATAATTCACCCCTCCACTTT.

The chain has TRBV6-1 and TRBJ2-6; tentative D call: TRBD1 (5 bases). V was shortened by 3 bases and J by 4 bases, with 7 bases between the two germline ends. This CDR3 is built from 14 residues. CDR1 is MNHNS, CDR2 SASEGT, per germline. The CDR3, as DNA: TGTGCCAGCAGTGACAGGGCCGGGGCCAACGTCCTGACTTTC. Residues: CASSDRAGANVLTF.

Remarks on this clonotype: A much larger clone differs by one base, so this may be a read error. The chain has TRBV13 and TRBJ1-5, with unresolved D. Germline V CDR1 and CDR2: PRHDT, FYEKMQ (reference sequence). The CDR3 loop spans 13 amino acids. The DNA for the CDR3 is TGTGCCACCAGCTACCGAGACAATCAGCCCCAGCATTTT. Translated, it gives CATSYRDNQPQHF. Filled out from reference TRBV13 and TRBJ1-5, the complete variable domain reads AAGVIQSPRHLIKEKRETATLKCYPIPRHDTVYWYQQGPGQDPQFLISFYEKMQSDKGSIPDRFSAQQFSDYHSELNMSSLELGDSALYFCATSYRDNQPQHFGDGTRLSIL.

The gene calls are TRBV11-2 and TRBJ2-5; perhaps TRBD1 as D (6 bases). Germline V gene sequence: CDR1 SGHAT, CDR2 FQNNGV. Trimming stripped 8 bases from V and 5 bases from J, with 21 bases between. This CDR3 spans 15 amino acids. CDR3 DNA sequence: TGTGCCAGCTGCCCGGGACACCATATAACTGAGACCCAGTACTTC. Translation: CASCPGHHITETQYF.

As for this clonotype: A much larger clone lies a single base off, so this may be a read error. The gene calls are TRBV6-5 and TRBJ2-3; 12 bases line up with TRBD2. Germline CDR1 reads MNHEY; CDR2 reads SVGAGI. This CDR3 spans 16 amino acids. The CDR3 sequence: CASSPLAGGFTDTRYF. In DNA, the CDR3 is TGTGCCAGCAGTCCTCTAGCGGGGGGGTTCACAGATACGCGGTATTTT.

This clonotype was recorded a few times. The V call is TRBV5-8, the J call TRBJ1-2; TRBD1 matches 10 bases. J lost 11 bases, V lost 6 bases, and 4 bases had no gene match. Germline assignment: CDR1 SGHTS and CDR2 YDEGEE. This CDR3 region has 11 residues. The CDR3 protein is CASNRDRGYTF. In DNA, the CDR3 is TGTGCCAGCAACCGGGACAGGGGTTACACCTTC.

This clonotype was counted ten times or more. The J gene is TRBJ1-4, the V gene TRBV7-9, with D possibly matching TRBD1 (5 bases). The ends were cut back, 3 bases at V and 4 bases at J, with 9 bases in the middle. The germline V gene encodes CDR1 SEHNR and CDR2 FQNEAQ (reference sequence). CDR3 length equals 14 residues. The CDR3 DNA sequence: TGTGCCAGCAGCTTCCCGGGGGTTAATGAAAAACTGTTTTTT. This sequence encodes CASSFPGVNEKLFF.

For this clonotype: A much bigger clone sits one base away, suggesting this may be a read error. V is TRBV14 and J is TRBJ1-5, with 7 bases identical to TRBD1. The CDR3 covers 15 residues. The V gene's germline CDR1 is SGHDN and CDR2 FVKESK. DNA of the CDR3: TGTGCCAGCAGTGCAGGGACAGAAGACAATCAGCCCCGGCATTTT. Its protein is CASSAGTEDNQPRHF.

For this clonotype: A read error may be the cause here, since a much bigger clone is one base away. Written as DNA, the CDR3 is TGCAGTGCTAGAGACAGGAGCTCTGGAAACACCATATATTTT. Encoded protein: CSARDRSSGNTIYF. The rearrangement uses TRBV20-1 and TRBJ1-3; D ambiguous. The V end lost 0 bases, the J end lost 0 bases, and 6 bases lay between the germline ends. Germline CDR1 and CDR2: DFQATT and SNEGSKA (reference sequence). The CDR3 is made up of 14 amino acids.

The chain uses TRBV3-2 and TRBJ2-5; TRBD1, the table's D call, lacks a check against the DNA. TRBV3-2 is a recognized pseudogene. The CDR3 covers 16 residues. In nucleotides, the CDR3 is TGTGCCAGCAGCCAAGAGGCCAGGGCGGTCGAAGAGACCCAGTACTTC. Translating gives CASSQEARAVEETQYF.

This clonotype was seen repeatedly, ten times or more. One end of the junction does not line up with germline, which may come from a read error. The CDR3 bases are TGTGCCAGCAGTTGGGACTTCTACGAGCTGTACTTC. This gives the protein CASSWDFYELYF. V and J are TRBV6-6 and TRBJ2-7, with D perhaps matching TRBD2 (6 bases). This CDR3 comprises 12 residues. The germline V gene has CDR1 MNHNY and CDR2 SVGAGI (reference sequence).

This clonotype was seen at least ten times. The gene calls are TRBV7-9 and TRBJ1-1; no clear D. CDR3 length equals 13 residues. V lost 4 bases and J lost 1, with 7 bases in between. Germline assignment: CDR1 SEHNR and CDR2 FQNEAQ (reference sequence). CDR3 region: CASSSIKNTEAFF. CDR3 sequence (DNA): TGTGCCAGCAGCTCGATTAAGAACACTGAAGCTTTCTTT.

This clonotype showed up just a few times. The chain joins TRBV7-9 to TRBJ1-1; the D is unclear. Germline V gene data show CDR1 as SEHNR and CDR2 as FQNEAQ (reference sequence). Trimming took off 1 base at V and 1 base at J, with 7 bases between the two ends. This CDR3 is built from 14 residues. CDR3 residues: CASSLETSNTEAFF. The CDR3 region has the DNA TGTGCCAGCAGCTTAGAGACGTCGAACACTGAAGCTTTCTTT.

This clonotype turned up a few times. This sequence joins TRBV6-6 and TRBJ2-7, with 7 bases lining up with TRBD1. V shed 2 bases and J 1 base; nucleotides not matched to a gene: 2. Germline CDR1 and CDR2: MNHNY and SVGAGI (reference sequence). The CDR3 is 14 amino acids. CDR3 region: CASSYPGQSYEQYF. The CDR3 coding sequence is TGTGCCAGCAGTTACCCGGGACAGTCCTACGAGCAGTACTTC.

This clonotype was observed a few times. The rearrangement uses TRBV2 and TRBJ1-3; D not certain. V lost 3 bases and J 0 bases, leaving 9 bases between the germline ends. The CDR3 runs to 15 residues. Looked up from germline, CDR1 is SNHLY and CDR2 is FYNNEI. CDR3 DNA sequence: TGTGCCAGCAGTGAGTCTACCAACTCTGGAAACACCATATATTTT. Protein sequence: CASSESTNSGNTIYF.

As for this clonotype: Its ends do not fully match the called genes, so a read error is possible. The rearrangement uses TRBV12-3 or TRBV12-4 and TRBJ2-7; D is ambiguous. This CDR3 contains 13 residues. This CDR3 reads CAGSFGPQYEQYF. The CDR3 coding sequence is TGTGCCGGCAGTTTCGGTCCCCAGTACGAGCAGTACTTC.

This clonotype was observed a handful of times. The chain's CDR3 is CATRNGPGAEQYF. The CDR3 coding sequence is TGTGCCACAAGAAACGGTCCAGGGGCCGAGCAGTACTTC. The gene calls are TRBV19 and TRBJ2-7; a weak D match, TRBD1 (6 bases). There are 13 residues in the CDR3. Germline CDR1 LNHDA, CDR2 SQIVND (reference sequence). V was pared by 10 bases and J by 6 bases, with 19 bases between. The entire variable domain, with the rest obtained from reference TRBV19 and TRBJ2-7, is as follows: DGGITQSPKYLFRKEGQNVTLSCEQNLNHDAMYWYRQDPGQGLRLIYYSQIVNDFQKGDIAEGYSVSREKKESFPLTVTSAQKNPTAFYLCATRNGPGAEQYFGPGTRLTVT.

This clonotype was seen repeatedly, ten times or more. The chain couples TRBV5-1 to TRBJ2-2; 10 nucleotides align to TRBD2. Germline loops: CDR1 SGHRS, CDR2 YFSETQ. This CDR3 region has 16 residues. Germline trimming cut 4 bases from V and 6 bases from J; bases unmatched to any gene: 9. CDR3: CASSPLLAGVSGELFF. In nucleotides, the CDR3 is TGCGCCAGCAGCCCCTTGCTAGCGGGGGTTTCCGGGGAGCTGTTTTTT.

This clonotype came up many times. The genes are TRBV6-1 and TRBJ1-5, with TRBD1 as a possible D gene (6 bases). The CDR3 is made up of 17 amino acids. Trimming shortened V by 5 bases and J by 5 bases, and 22 bases separated the two germline ends. Germline V CDR1 and CDR2: MNHNS, SASEGT. DNA of the CDR3: TGTGCCAGCAGTCGACTGGTTGGTAGGGGGACGGATCAGCCCCAGCATTTT. Translated: CASSRLVGRGTDQPQHF.

This clonotype has a handful of counts. The rearrangement joins TRBV19 to TRBJ2-5; D possibly corresponds to TRBD2 (5 bases). The CDR3 consists of 12 residues. The V gene lost 9 bases and the J gene lost 2 bases, with 10 bases spanning the gap. Looked up from germline, CDR1 is LNHDA and CDR2 is SQIVND (reference sequence). The CDR3 sequence is CASNTGQETQYF. The CDR3 DNA reads TGTGCCAGCAACACGGGGCAAGAGACCCAGTACTTC.